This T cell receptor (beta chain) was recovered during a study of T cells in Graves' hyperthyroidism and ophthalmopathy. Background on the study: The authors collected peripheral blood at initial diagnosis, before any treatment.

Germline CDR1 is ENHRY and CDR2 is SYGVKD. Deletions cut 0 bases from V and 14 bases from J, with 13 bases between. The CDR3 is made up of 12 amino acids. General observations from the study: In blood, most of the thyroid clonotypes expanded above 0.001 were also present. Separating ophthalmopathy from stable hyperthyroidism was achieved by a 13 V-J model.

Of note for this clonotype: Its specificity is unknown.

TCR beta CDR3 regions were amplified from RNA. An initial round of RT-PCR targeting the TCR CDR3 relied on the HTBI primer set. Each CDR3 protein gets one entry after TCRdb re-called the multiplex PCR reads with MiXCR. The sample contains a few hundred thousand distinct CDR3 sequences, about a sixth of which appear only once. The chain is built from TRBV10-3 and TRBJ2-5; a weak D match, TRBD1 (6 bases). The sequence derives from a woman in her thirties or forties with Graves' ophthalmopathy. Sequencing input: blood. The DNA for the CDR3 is TGTGCCATCAGTGAGTCGGACGCAGGGGTATACTTC. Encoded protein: CAISESDAGVYF.